The 21 T cell receptor beta chains presented below share a single source sample, sequenced in a study of T cells after yellow fever vaccination. TCRdb re-derived calls from the 5' RACE reads in MiXCR, one entry per CDR3 protein. The data show 300,000 to 350,000 distinct CDR3 sequences, with 3% to 4.5% seen just once and approximately 24% held by the top ten. The source was PBMCs, collected 5 days after the yellow fever booster vaccination. All receptors come from a man aged 18 to 35 who received the YFV17D yellow fever vaccine.

The chain recombines TRBV6-1 with TRBJ2-7; TRBD1 matches 10 bases. Germline CDR1 reads MNHNS; CDR2 reads SASEGT. This CDR3 contains 15 residues. V lost 5 bases and J lost 2; bases outside the gene matches: 6. In nucleotides, the CDR3 is TGTGCCAGCAGTCGGGACAGGGGAATCCCCTACGAGCAGTACTTC. It translates to CASSRDRGIPYEQYF.

The table lists this clonotype with many counts. The chain has TRBV7-8 and TRBJ2-7, with D maybe TRBD1 (6 bases). The germline V gene has CDR1 SGHVS and CDR2 FQNEAQ. Between the trimmed V and J ends, which lost 1 base and 0 bases, there was a span of 13 bases. The CDR3 covers 16 residues. In nucleotides, the CDR3 is TGTGCCAGCAGCTTAGAAGACAGGAGAAGCTCCTACGAGCAGTACTTC. Translating it yields CASSLEDRRSSYEQYF.

In its sample, this clonotype was seen many times. V usage is TRBV5-1 and J usage is TRBJ2-1, with 14 bases aligning to TRBD2. This CDR3 is built from 17 residues. Trimming at V came to 4 bases and at J to 3 bases, leaving 6 bases not matched to a gene. Germline lookup yields CDR1 SGHRS and CDR2 YFSETQ. The CDR3 DNA follows: TGCGCCAGCAGCCTCGGACTAGCGGGGGGTTTCTACAATGAGCAGTTCTTC. The encoded protein is CASSLGLAGGFYNEQFF.

At least ten counts were recorded for this clonotype. The gene calls are TRBV7-2 and TRBJ2-3; TRBD2 matches at 9 bases. The CDR3 is made up of 19 amino acids. The V segment lost 2 bases and the J segment 0 bases; nucleotides outside the gene matches: 12. In germline, CDR1 is SGHTA, CDR2 FQGNSA. CDR3 DNA: TGTGCCAGCAGCTTAAGAGGACTAGCGCTGCTTTCAAGCACAGATACGCAGTATTTT. Encoded protein: CASSLRGLALLSSTDTQYF.

The gene calls are TRBV4-3 and TRBJ1-6; D gene ambiguous. There are 15 residues in the CDR3. CDR1 is LGHNA, CDR2 YSLEER, per germline. Between the trimmed V and J ends, which lost 0 bases and 8 bases, there was a span of 11 bases. The DNA for the CDR3 is TGCGCCAGCAGCCAAGATACACAGATTTATTCACCCCTCCACTTT. As protein: CASSQDTQIYSPLHF.

In nucleotides, the CDR3 is TGTGCCAGCTCATCCACAGGGAGCGATCAGCCCCAGCATTTT. It codes for CASSSTGSDQPQHF. The chain employs TRBV18 and TRBJ1-5, with a possible D match to TRBD1 (6 bases). Germline V lookup: CDR1 KGHSH, CDR2 LQKENI. Trimming cost V 5 bases and J 5 bases, with 13 bases left between them. The CDR3 extends over 14 amino acids.

This clonotype was seen many times. The genes are TRBV7-9 and TRBJ1-1; D is unclear. The V gene's germline CDR1 is SEHNR and CDR2 FQNEAQ (reference sequence). The CDR3 is made up of 15 amino acids. Trimming shortened V by 7 bases and J by 0 bases, and 15 bases separated the two germline ends. CDR3 DNA: TGTGCCAGCATCCCTCGGGGAGGTTTGAACACTGAAGCTTTCTTT. It translates to CASIPRGGLNTEAFF.

There are many counts of this clonotype. CDR3 residues: CASSYFGAADTYEQYF. The CDR3 DNA follows: TGTGCCAGCAGTTACTTCGGGGCAGCCGACACCTACGAGCAGTACTTC. The chain has TRBV6-5 and TRBJ2-7; D possibly uses TRBD1 or TRBD2 (5 bases each). The CDR3 totals 16 residues. Trimming shortened V by 1 base and J by 2 bases, and 15 bases separated the two germline ends. CDR1 is MNHEY, CDR2 SVGAGI, per germline.

The chain couples TRBV5-1 to TRBJ1-1, with TRBD1 identical over 7 bases. CDR1 and CDR2 (germline): SGHRS, YFSETQ. CDR3 length equals 14 residues. V was pared by 4 bases and J by 2 bases, with 5 bases of the junction left unmatched. The CDR3 DNA is TGCGCCAGCAGCCTAGGGACAGACAACACTGAAGCTTTCTTT. Its protein is CASSLGTDNTEAFF. Full variable domain (remainder filled in from reference TRBV5-1 and TRBJ1-1): KAGVTQTPRYLIKTRGQQVTLSCSPISGHRSVSWYQQTPGQGLQFLFEYFSETQRNKGNFPGRFSGRQFSNSRSEMNVSTLELGDSALYLCASSLGTDNTEAFFGQGTRLTVV.

The chain is built from TRBV6-1 and TRBJ1-2; perhaps TRBD1 as D (6 bases). Looked up from germline, CDR1 is MNHNS and CDR2 is SASEGT. The CDR3 is 13 residues long. V was cut by 8 bases and J by 7 bases, with 17 bases left in between. The CDR3 sequence is CASGGAVSFGYTF. DNA for the CDR3: TGTGCCAGCGGGGGGGCAGTAAGCTTTGGCTACACCTTC.

This clonotype was found many times. The chain joins TRBV5-4 to TRBJ2-5; D uncertain. The CDR3 covers 15 residues. Germline CDR1 and CDR2: SGHNT and YYREEE (reference sequence). V lost 2 bases to trimming and J lost 1 base, with 12 bases between them. CDR3 in amino acids: CASSFTSRPQETQYF. The CDR3 DNA reads TGTGCCAGCAGCTTCACAAGCCGCCCCCAAGAGACCCAGTACTTC.

The CDR3 loop reads CASSLDSGANVLTF. CDR3 DNA sequence: TGTGCCAGCAGTTTAGACTCTGGGGCCAACGTCCTGACTTTC. This chain joins TRBV12-3 or TRBV12-4 and TRBJ2-6; no firm D call. This CDR3 has 14 amino acids. The V end was cut by 1 base, the J end by 0 bases, with 1 base between.

This clonotype was picked up a small number of times. CDR3 sequence: CASSSREDTNQPQHF. The CDR3 DNA is TGTGCCAGCAGCTCGCGCGAGGACACCAATCAGCCCCAGCATTTT. The chain recombines TRBV6-6 with TRBJ1-5, with D possibly matching TRBD1 (5 bases). Germline V CDR1 and CDR2: MNHNY, SVGAGI (reference sequence). The V end lost 6 bases, the J end lost 3 bases, and 15 bases lay between the germline ends. This CDR3 has 15 residues.

V is TRBV12-3 or TRBV12-4 and J is TRBJ2-2; a possible D gene is TRBD1 (6 bases). The CDR3 has 16 amino acids. V was pared by 5 bases and J by 6 bases, with 19 bases between. Written as DNA, the CDR3 is TGTGCCAGCAGTCTGCGGCAGGGGTCCGCGGCCGGGGAGCTGTTTTTT. The encoded protein is CASSLRQGSAAGELFF.

The V call is TRBV7-2, the J call TRBJ1-2, with 8 positions matching TRBD1. Germline values: CDR1 SGHTA, CDR2 FQGNSA. The V gene end was trimmed by 7 bases and the J gene end by 7 bases; junction bases not matched to a gene: 17. The CDR3 has 16 amino acids. CDR3 bases: TGTGCCAGCATCCTCTTTCGGCAGGGGGCATCTTCTGGCTACACCTTC. The encoded protein is CASILFRQGASSGYTF. The full variable domain, with the rest looked up from reference TRBV7-2 and TRBJ1-2, is GAGVSQSPSNKVTEKGKDVELRCDPISGHTALYWYRQSLGQGLEFLIYFQGNSAPDKSGLPSDRFSAERTGGSVSTLTIQRTQQEDSAVYLCASILFRQGASSGYTFGSGTRLTVV.

At least ten counts were recorded for this clonotype. This chain connects TRBV28 to TRBJ2-5, with 8 bases aligning to TRBD2. The CDR3 consists of 14 residues. Per the germline V gene, CDR1 is MDHEN and CDR2 is SYDVKM. V was clipped by 1 base and J by 9 bases; unmatched bases: 7. DNA for the CDR3: TGTGCCAGCAGTTTATATAGCGGGGCAGGGGCCCAGTACTTC. Encoded protein: CASSLYSGAGAQYF.

The chain couples TRBV6-5 to TRBJ2-7; D not resolved. The CDR3 is 14 amino acids. Looked up from germline, CDR1 is MNHEY and CDR2 is SVGAGI. Trimming took off 4 bases at V and 3 bases at J, with 13 bases between the two ends. The CDR3 nucleotides are TGTGCCAGCAGTTTGGGCAGGTCCCTCTACGAGCAGTACTTC. Translating it yields CASSLGRSLYEQYF.

This clonotype came up many times. The chain has TRBV24-1 and TRBJ2-3; unclear D gene. Trimming removed 4 bases at V and 6 bases at J, with 4 bases between. The length of the CDR3 is 11 residues. Looked up from germline, CDR1 is KGHDR and CDR2 is SFDVKD. CDR3 in amino acids: CATSERDTQYF. The CDR3 DNA sequence: TGTGCCACCAGTGAACGGGATACGCAGTATTTT.

This clonotype was detected only a few times. This sequence joins TRBV29-1 and TRBJ2-1; tentatively, D is TRBD1 (6 bases). This CDR3 has 11 amino acids. The V end lost 8 bases, the J end lost 9 bases, and 14 bases lay between the germline ends. CDR1 is SQVTM, CDR2 ANQGSEA, per germline. The CDR3 coding sequence is TGCAGCACCAACAGGGTGGGTGAGCAGTTCTTC. Translated: CSTNRVGEQFF.

This chain links TRBV10-3 with TRBJ1-2; D uncertain. The germline CDR1 and CDR2 sequences are ENHRY and SYGVKD. V was shortened by 5 bases and J by 4 bases, with 14 bases between the two germline ends. The CDR3 has 14 residues. The CDR3 nucleotides read TGTGCCATCAGTAAACGTGAAAGAACCTATGGCTACACCTTC. As protein: CAISKRERTYGYTF.

In its sample, this clonotype was seen a few times. This chain connects TRBV4-3 to TRBJ2-3; no reliable D call. V lost 1 base, J lost 2 bases, and 7 bases lay in between. The CDR3 totals 14 residues. CDR1 is LGHNA and CDR2 is YSLEER in the germline V gene. CDR3 protein: CASSQGVLTDTQYF. In DNA form, the CDR3 reads TGCGCCAGCAGCCAAGGGGTCCTCACAGATACGCAGTATTTT.